The next 13 T cell receptor beta chains were all read from a single sample in a study of metastatic and nonmetastatic thyroid tumors. With MiXCR, TCRdb reprocessed the PCR reads. The table lists 17,000 or so clones, around 25% of them singletons. Thyroid surgery took place with no prior treatment in any patient. What was sequenced was blood. The receptors here all came from a male donor with papillary thyroid cancer or a benign thyroid nodule (not recorded which). Some clones in this sample may be carry-over from other donors' samples.

This clone was seen only once. The chain employs TRBV30 and TRBJ1-5; D is unclear. CDR1 GTSNPN and CDR2 SVGIG come from the germline V gene (reference sequence). The germline V and J ends were trimmed by 2 bases and 4 bases, with 12 bases remaining between them. The CDR3 has 14 residues. DNA of the CDR3: TGTGCCTGGAGTCGGGGTTTCGGGAATCAGCCCCAGCATTTT. Amino acids: CAWSRGFGNQPQHF.

This clone was detected many times. This chain connects TRBV6-2 or TRBV6-3 to TRBJ2-3, with 7 nucleotides matching TRBD1. The CDR3 spans 13 residues. V shed 8 bases, J shed 2 bases, and the junction held 4 bases outside the gene matches. Germline-derived CDR1 and CDR2 are MNHEY and SVGEGT. The CDR3 sequence: CASLGQNTDTQYF. In DNA form, the CDR3 reads TGTGCCAGCCTGGGACAGAACACAGATACGCAGTATTTT.

There are many counts of this clone. The chain links TRBV11-2 to TRBJ2-1, with 8 bases aligning to TRBD1. There are 14 residues in the CDR3. Trimming cost V 7 bases and J 4 bases; bases outside gene matches: 6. Germline V gene sequence: CDR1 SGHAT, CDR2 FQNNGV. The CDR3 DNA is TGTGCCAGCACGCCGGGACAGGCGTACAATGAGCAGTTCTTC. It is translated as CASTPGQAYNEQFF.

J is TRBJ2-2 and V is TRBV5-1; 10 positions agree with TRBD2. This CDR3 region has 15 residues. V was pared by 1 base and J by 7 bases, with 4 bases of the junction left unmatched. The V gene's germline CDR1 is SGHRS and CDR2 YFSETQ. The CDR3 loop reads CASSLTSGTVGELFF. The CDR3 DNA is TGCGCCAGCAGCTTGACTAGCGGGACGGTCGGGGAGCTGTTTTTT.

V gene TRBV20-1 combines with J gene TRBJ2-2; 14 nucleotides line up with TRBD2. The CDR3 is 15 residues long. The J segment lost 7 bases and the V segment lost 6 bases, leaving 7 bases of the junction unmatched. Germline CDR1 and CDR2: DFQATT and SNEGSKA (reference sequence). In DNA form, the CDR3 reads TGCAGTGCCAAGACTAGCGGGAGGGCCCTCGGGGAGCTGTTTTTT. It is translated as CSAKTSGRALGELFF.

The J gene is TRBJ2-7, the V gene TRBV13; TRBD2 is a possible D gene (5 bases). V was trimmed by 9 bases and J by 2 bases, leaving 20 bases between them. CDR1 is PRHDT and CDR2 is FYEKMQ in the germline V gene (reference sequence). The CDR3 sequence is 15 residues long. The CDR3 sequence: CASSPPGRTAYEQYF. Here the CDR3 DNA reads TGTGCCAGTAGCCCGCCCGGGCGGACTGCCTACGAGCAGTACTTC.

By sample share, this clone is medium-sized. The rearrangement links TRBV5-1 to TRBJ2-3; 10 bases are a match to TRBD2. The CDR3 spans 17 residues. Germline lookup yields CDR1 SGHRS and CDR2 YFSETQ. Trimming cost V 4 bases and J 2 bases; bases outside gene matches: 10. In DNA, the CDR3 is TGCGCCAGCAGCCCCCTCCAACTAGCGGGGAACACAGATACGCAGTATTTT. Translation gives CASSPLQLAGNTDTQYF.

At least ten counts were recorded for this clone. The CDR3 loop reads CASSLVGQDEAFF. The CDR3 DNA reads as TGTGCCAGCAGCTTAGTCGGGCAGGATGAAGCTTTCTTT. The V call is TRBV7-9, the J call TRBJ1-1; D gene unclear. V was cut by 1 base and J by 7 bases, with 10 bases left in between. Germline V gives CDR1 SEHNR, CDR2 FQNEAQ (reference sequence). The length of the CDR3 is 13 residues.

This clone is categorized as medium-sized. The chain has TRBV11-2 and TRBJ1-4, with 10 bases matching TRBD1. The CDR3 length is 14 residues. The J segment lost 8 bases and the V segment lost 4 bases, leaving 4 bases of the junction unmatched. CDR1 SGHAT and CDR2 FQNNGV come from the germline V gene. CDR3: CASSSGTGEEKLFF. CDR3 coding DNA: TGTGCCAGCAGCTCCGGGACAGGGGAGGAAAAACTGTTTTTT.

By share of the sample, this clone is medium-sized. V usage is TRBV20-1 and J usage is TRBJ2-7, with D possibly called TRBD1 or TRBD2 (7 bases each). Trimming took off 2 bases at V and 5 bases at J, with 19 bases between the two ends. In germline, CDR1 is DFQATT, CDR2 SNEGSKA (reference sequence). This CDR3 is built from 15 residues. CDR3: CSARSAGQRIHEQYF. CDR3 sequence (DNA): TGCAGTGCTAGATCAGCGGGACAGCGAATTCACGAGCAGTACTTC.

This clone rates as medium-sized. This chain uses TRBV12-3 or TRBV12-4 with TRBJ2-7; 11 nucleotides line up with TRBD1. The CDR3 covers 12 residues. Trimming cost V 8 bases and J 3 bases; bases outside gene matches: 0. The CDR3 DNA reads TGTGCCAGCGGGACAGGGGGCTACGAGCAGTACTTC. Its translation is CASGTGGYEQYF.

The gene calls are TRBV6-2 or TRBV6-3 and TRBJ2-7, with 12 bases matching TRBD2. J lost 4 bases, V lost 7 bases, and 20 bases had no gene match. The CDR3 runs to 19 residues. CDR1 and CDR2 (germline): MNHEY, SVGEGT. CDR3 residues: CASTLMALTSGSLQYEQYF. The DNA of the CDR3 is TGTGCCAGCACCCTAATGGCATTGACTAGCGGGAGCCTTCAGTACGAGCAGTACTTC.

This clone is medium-sized by share. This sequence joins TRBV6-5 and TRBJ1-1; D remains unclear. Germline values: CDR1 MNHEY, CDR2 SVGAGI. This CDR3 comprises 13 residues. The germline V and J ends were trimmed by 0 bases and 8 bases, with 10 bases remaining between them. CDR3 amino acids: CASSYSMRNEAFF. The CDR3 coding sequence is TGTGCCAGCAGTTACTCGATGAGAAACGAAGCTTTCTTT.